This T cell receptor (beta chain) is from a study of identical twins. Study outcomes and limitations: The authors drew conclusions from cross-sectional statistical analysis rather than following the same donors. Insertion counts were lower in abundant cord blood beta clonotypes, a trend that memory repertoires did not show.

Addition of a universal primer site occurred through template switching, and cDNA carried unique molecular identifiers. A single record per CDR3 protein comes from TCRdb applying MiXCR to the 5' RACE reads. The data show around 370,000 distinct CDR3 sequences, roughly 9% seen once. About this clonotype: Antigen unknown.

With V trimmed by 7 bases and J by 7 bases, 10 bases remained unmatched. This CDR3 has 14 residues. CDR1 is MGHRA, CDR2 YSYEKL, per germline. Everyone who donated was a healthy Caucasian. The TCR comes from a woman aged 45 to 65 in good health. The chain recombines TRBV4-1 with TRBJ2-1, with 7 positions matching TRBD1. Sequenced: naive T cells sorted from blood. The CDR3 is CASNPLGGKNEQFF. CDR3 coding DNA: TGCGCCAGCAACCCGCTAGGGGGCAAGAATGAGCAGTTCTTC.